The 24 T cell receptor beta chains listed next were all sequenced from one sample in a study of T and B cells in COVID-19 patients. Multiplex PCR with BIOMED2 TRB-A/B primer pools amplified TRB rearrangements. TCRdb analysed the multiplex PCR reads with MiXCR anew, one entry per CDR3 protein. The sample comprises 7,000 or so distinct CDR3 sequences, over 25% of which are singletons, and 11% rests with the top ten. From blood, about 250-500 ng of genomic DNA served as TRB template. Sequencing was carried out using blood. All receptors come from a human donor with active COVID-19.

V is TRBV27 and J is TRBJ1-1; perhaps TRBD1 as D (6 bases). This CDR3 is built from 13 residues. V was pared by 7 bases and J by 1 base, with 10 bases between. From germline, CDR1 is MNHEY and CDR2 SMNVEV (reference sequence). CDR3 protein: CASKIRGNTEAFF. As DNA, the CDR3 is TGTGCCAGCAAGATCAGGGGGAACACTGAAGCTTTCTTT.

Judged by abundance, this clonotype is medium-sized. The chain couples TRBV6-6 to TRBJ1-6; 9 positions match TRBD1. The V and J ends lost 3 bases and 2 bases, in that order; junction bases with no gene match: 11. Germline CDR1 is MNHNY and CDR2 is SVGAGI (reference sequence). There are 19 residues in the CDR3. The CDR3 loop reads CASSYKLTGQGTYNSPLHF. In DNA, the CDR3 is TGTGCCAGCAGTTATAAACTGACGGGACAGGGCACCTATAATTCACCCCTCCACTTT.

The chain employs TRBV19 and TRBJ1-2, with 8 bases fitting TRBD1. The CDR3 extends over 15 amino acids. Looked up from germline, CDR1 is LNHDA and CDR2 is SQIVND (reference sequence). V shed 3 bases and J 4 bases; nucleotides not matched to a gene: 7. The CDR3 here is CASSIGPGGVYGYTF. The CDR3 DNA follows: TGTGCCAGTAGTATCGGGCCAGGGGGCGTCTATGGCTACACCTTC.

The chain links TRBV10-3 to TRBJ2-3; D possibly matches TRBD1 or TRBD2 (5 bases each). Germline V gene lookup returns CDR1 ENHRY and CDR2 SYGVKD. The ends were cut back, 8 bases at V and 9 bases at J, with 18 bases in the middle. CDR3 size: 13 residues. Written as DNA, the CDR3 is TGTGCCATCTGGGGACCCTCCCACGGCACGCAGTATTTT. It yields the protein CAIWGPSHGTQYF.

This rearrangement joins TRBV28 to TRBJ2-5; 7 nucleotides match TRBD2. Per the germline V gene, CDR1 is MDHEN and CDR2 is SYDVKM. The CDR3 is made up of 14 amino acids. The ends lost 3 bases at V and 3 bases at J; junction bases unmatched: 4. The CDR3 DNA sequence: TGTGCCAGCAGTTTCATCAGCGGGAAAGAGACCCAGTACTTC. This gives the protein CASSFISGKETQYF.

With respect to this clonotype: One base away lies a much larger clone, so this may be a sequencing read error. This chain links TRBV30 with TRBJ1-6; no definite D call. The germline V and J ends were trimmed by 2 bases and 10 bases, with 12 bases remaining between them. This CDR3 is built from 13 residues. Looked up from germline, CDR1 is GTSNPN and CDR2 is SVGIG (reference sequence). CDR3 region: CAWSTEGGSPLHF. CDR3 nucleotide sequence: TGTGCCTGGAGTACTGAAGGCGGCTCACCCCTCCACTTT.

This clonotype was seen a handful of times. This rearrangement joins TRBV7-9 to TRBJ2-2, with D perhaps TRBD1 (6 bases). Deletions cut 1 base from V and 2 bases from J, with 11 bases between. The length of the CDR3 is 16 residues. Germline lookup yields CDR1 SEHNR and CDR2 FQNEAQ (reference sequence). In DNA, the CDR3 is TGTGCCAGCAGCTTAGTCCGGACAGATAACACCGGGGAGCTGTTTTTT. Translated: CASSLVRTDNTGELFF.

V is TRBV6-1 and J is TRBJ2-3; 10 positions agree with TRBD2. V lost 3 bases, J lost 4 bases, and 10 bases stayed unmatched. Germline V gene data show CDR1 as MNHNS and CDR2 as SASEGT. This CDR3 is 17 amino acids long. In nucleotides, the CDR3 is TGTGCCAGCAGTGATGCATCTAGCGGGAGTAGCTCAGATACGCAGTATTTT. Amino acid sequence: CASSDASSGSSSDTQYF.

By sample share, this clonotype is medium-sized. The chain has TRBV29-1 and TRBJ1-1; tentatively, D is TRBD1 (5 bases). CDR3 length equals 13 residues. Trimming stripped 0 bases from V and 6 bases from J, with 11 bases between. Germline V gene data show CDR1 as SQVTM and CDR2 as ANQGSEA. The CDR3 loop is CSVEDYDSAEAFF. For the CDR3, the DNA is TGCAGCGTTGAAGATTATGACAGCGCTGAAGCTTTCTTT.

By sample fraction, this clonotype is medium-sized. V gene TRBV19 combines with J gene TRBJ1-5; 7 bases are a match to TRBD1. Germline assignment: CDR1 LNHDA and CDR2 SQIVND (reference sequence). Trimming removed 9 bases from V and 0 bases from J; junction bases left unmatched: 5. The CDR3 is made up of 14 amino acids. This CDR3 is CASTTGNSNQPQHF. In DNA form, the CDR3 reads TGTGCCAGCACGACAGGGAATAGCAATCAGCCCCAGCATTTT. The full variable domain, with the rest looked up from reference TRBV19 and TRBJ1-5, is DGGITQSPKYLFRKEGQNVTLSCEQNLNHDAMYWYRQDPGQGLRLIYYSQIVNDFQKGDIAEGYSVSREKKESFPLTVTSAQKNPTAFYLCASTTGNSNQPQHFGDGTRLSIL.

By share, this clonotype ranks as medium-sized (0.01 to 0.1%). The V and J genes are TRBV29-1 and TRBJ1-5, with 9 nucleotides matching TRBD1. The junction had 3 bases not matched to a gene; V was cut back by 7 bases and J by 2 bases. Germline V lookup: CDR1 SQVTM, CDR2 ANQGSEA. The CDR3 is made up of 13 amino acids. The CDR3 DNA is TGCAGCGATACAGGGGGCTGCAATCAGCCCCAGCATTTT. Its protein product is CSDTGGCNQPQHF.

By proportion, this clonotype is medium-sized. This chain uses TRBV27 with TRBJ2-1; D call uncertain. Germline CDR1 is MNHEY and CDR2 is SMNVEV (reference sequence). The CDR3 contains 17 residues. The germline V and J ends were trimmed by 5 bases and 5 bases, with 22 bases remaining between them. CDR3 sequence reads: CASSTPPAARWDNEQFF. The CDR3 DNA sequence: TGTGCCAGCAGTACACCCCCTGCGGCCCGTTGGGACAATGAGCAGTTCTTC.

By its share, this clonotype is medium-sized (0.01 to 0.1%). The rearrangement links TRBV27 to TRBJ2-1, with no clear D. There are 14 residues in the CDR3. Germline lookup yields CDR1 MNHEY and CDR2 SMNVEV (reference sequence). The V end was cut by 3 bases, the J end by 4 bases, with 10 bases between. The CDR3 here is CASSFRGEYNEQFF. DNA for the CDR3: TGTGCCAGCAGTTTTCGAGGCGAGTACAATGAGCAGTTCTTC.

This clonotype was observed a handful of times. The rearrangement joins TRBV10-3 to TRBJ2-1; a weak D match, TRBD1 (5 bases). The CDR3 totals 14 residues. The V end was cut by 3 bases, the J end by 8 bases, with 14 bases between. CDR1 is ENHRY, CDR2 SYGVKD, per germline. CDR3 bases: TGTGCCATCAGTGACGGGCAGGGATCTTATGAGCAGTTCTTC. This sequence encodes CAISDGQGSYEQFF.

The chain employs TRBV19 and TRBJ1-4, with a tentative D call TRBD1 (6 bases). The CDR3 covers 14 residues. Germline V gene sequence: CDR1 LNHDA, CDR2 SQIVND (reference sequence). The V and J ends lost 6 bases and 8 bases respectively, with 16 bases between them. The CDR3 reads CASSVGRTVEKLFF. CDR3 DNA: TGTGCCAGTAGCGTAGGACGGACAGTAGAAAAACTGTTTTTT.

The chain recombines TRBV5-1 with TRBJ1-3, with D possibly being TRBD1 (6 bases). The CDR3 totals 14 residues. Germline values: CDR1 SGHRS, CDR2 YFSETQ. Trimming pared 4 bases from V and 2 bases from J, leaving 10 bases between. The chain's CDR3 is CASSLTGTGNTIYF. As DNA, the CDR3 is TGCGCCAGCAGCCTCACAGGGACTGGAAACACCATATATTTT.

This clonotype was counted only a few times. The genes are TRBV5-1 and TRBJ2-3; the D gene is possibly TRBD2 (5 bases). V lost 4 bases and J lost 1, with 13 bases in between. Looked up from germline, CDR1 is SGHRS and CDR2 is YFSETQ. There are 15 residues in the CDR3. This CDR3 is CASSPGIMRTDTQYF. As DNA, the CDR3 is TGCGCCAGCAGCCCCGGGATTATGCGCACAGATACGCAGTATTTT.

A few counts support this clonotype. The rearrangement uses TRBV6-1 and TRBJ2-7; maybe TRBD2 (6 bases). Looked up from germline, CDR1 is MNHNS and CDR2 is SASEGT. The CDR3 spans 15 residues. Trimming cost V 7 bases and J 1 base, with 17 bases left between them. Here the CDR3 reads CASTSLGGKSYEQYF. The DNA of the CDR3 is TGTGCCAGCACGTCCTTGGGGGGAAAGTCCTACGAGCAGTACTTC.

This clonotype came up a few times. This rearrangement joins TRBV12-3 or TRBV12-4 to TRBJ1-2, with no clear D. Trimming cost V 4 bases and J 8 bases, with 14 bases left between them. This CDR3 region has 13 residues. The CDR3 coding sequence is TGTGCCAGCAGTTACAGTCACACGAGAGGCTACACCTTC. Translated, it gives CASSYSHTRGYTF.

The chain couples TRBV5-5 to TRBJ2-7; the match to TRBD1 covers 7 bases. The V gene's germline CDR1 is SGHKS and CDR2 YYEKEE (reference sequence). With V trimmed by 2 bases and J by 2 bases, 4 bases remained unmatched. The CDR3 covers 14 residues. CDR3 in DNA: TGTGCCAGCAGCTTTACAGGGGACACCTACGAGCAGTACTTC. Amino acid sequence: CASSFTGDTYEQYF.

By proportion, this clonotype is large. This sequence joins TRBV11-3 and TRBJ2-2, with D possibly being TRBD1 (6 bases). The V and J ends lost 1 base and 5 bases respectively, with 11 bases between them. This CDR3 is built from 15 residues. Germline CDR1 reads SGHNT; CDR2 reads YENEEA. CDR3 nucleotide sequence: TGTGCCAGCAGCTTAGGGGGACACGCGACCGGGGAGCTGTTTTTT. Protein: CASSLGGHATGELFF. Full variable domain (outside the CDR3, taken from reference TRBV11-3 and TRBJ2-2): EAGVVQSPRYKIIEKKQPVAFWCNPISGHNTLYWYLQNLGQGPELLIRYENEEAVDDSQLPKDRFSAERLKGVDSTLKIQPAELGDSAVYLCASSLGGHATGELFFGEGSRLTVL.

This clonotype appeared once. V usage is TRBV7-2 and J usage is TRBJ2-3; D unclear. Trimming removed 6 bases from V and 10 bases from J, with 17 bases in between. Germline values: CDR1 SGHTA, CDR2 FQGNSA. The CDR3 length is 13 residues. DNA of the CDR3: TGTGCCAGCAGAGCTCCCCCCGGCCTGGCGCAGTATTTT. Encoded protein: CASRAPPGLAQYF.

This clonotype was counted between two and nine times. The chain uses TRBV12-3 or TRBV12-4 and TRBJ1-3; D gene ambiguous. V was shortened by 7 bases and J by 6 bases, with 16 bases between the two germline ends. The CDR3 is 14 amino acids. The CDR3, as DNA: TGTGCCAGCAAAAGTCGGGCACGGGAAAACACCATATATTTT. This sequence encodes CASKSRARENTIYF.

This clonotype was picked up a small number of times. The chain combines TRBV6-5 with TRBJ1-1, with 9 nucleotides matching TRBD1. This CDR3 has 13 residues. V dropped 5 bases and J dropped 6; count of bases not matched to a gene: 4. Germline CDR1 MNHEY, CDR2 SVGAGI. The CDR3 bases are TGTGCCAGCAGTATCAGGACAGGGGCTGAAGCTTTCTTT. It codes for CASSIRTGAEAFF.